This is a list of T cell receptor beta chains from one sample in a study of cytomegalovirus exposure and HLA in healthy donors. Assay: immunoSEQ multiplex PCR; the TCRdb copy retains only in-frame clones and omits some. The repertoire holds 150,000 to 200,000 clones, with approximately 78% as singletons. The specimen sequenced was PBMCs. The receptor set was obtained from a woman aged 40 to 55 in good health and CMV-seronegative. CDR3s include the opening cysteine and the closing phenylalanine or tryptophan. The D gene is left open where the match is weak. Rows give clone size only sometimes, using once, few, many, or a class for an expanded clone.

>.|few|TRBJ2-5|TRBV7-2
TGTGCCAGCAGCTTTTCCGGGACACAAGAGACCCAGTACTTC
CASSFSGTQETQYF
>TRBD1|.|TRBJ1-2|TRBV14
TGTGCCAGCAGCCATTTCGGACAGGGACACTATGGCTACACCTTC
CASSHFGQGHYGYTF
>TRBD2|.|TRBJ2-3|TRBV5-4
TGTGCCAGCAGCACCCCGACTAGCGGGGGGGCCGATACGCAGTATTTT
CASSTPTSGGADTQYF
>TRBD1|.|TRBJ1-4|TRBV5-1
TGCGCCAGCAGCTTGGGACAGGGTGAAAAACTGTTTTTT
CASSLGQGEKLFF
>TRBD1|.|TRBJ1-4|TRBV19
TGTGCCAGTAGTAACAGGGGGCGCAGGACTAATGAAAAACTGTTTTTT
CASSNRGRRTNEKLFF
>TRBD2|.|TRBJ2-1|TRBV5-1
TGCGCCAGCAGCCTTTTGTCTAGCGGTGCCTACAATGAGCAGTTCTTC
CASSLLSSGAYNEQFF
>TRBD1|few|TRBJ1-1|TRBV5-1
TGCGCCAGCAGCTTGTCCCAGGGGGCAGTTGAAGCTTTCTTT
CASSLSQGAVEAFF
>.|once|TRBJ2-7|TRBV2
TGTGCCAGCAGTGAAAGCGGGACAACCTACGAGCAGTACTTC
CASSESGTTYEQYF
>TRBD1|.|TRBJ2-7|TRBV5-1
TGCGCCAGCAGCATAGCCGGGACAGGGGGCATCCTCAGCTCCTACGAGCAGTACTTC
CASSIAGTGGILSSYEQYF
>.|.|TRBJ2-5|TRBV7-9
TGTGCCAGCAGCTTATTCGCAGGGGAAGAGACCCAGTACTTC
CASSLFAGEETQYF
>.|.|TRBJ2-7|TRBV15
TGTGCCACCAGCAGAGACAGGGTTTGGGTCTACGAGCAGTACTTC
CATSRDRVWVYEQYF
>.|few|TRBJ1-6|TRBV6-1
TGTGCCAGTTATCCAGGCAGGGGAAATTCACCCCTCCACTTT
CASYPGRGNSPLHF
>TRBD2|.|TRBJ2-3|TRBV5-1
TGCGCCAGCAGCTCCGGACTAGCGGGGGGACAGCGTAGCACAGATACGCAGTATTTT
CASSSGLAGGQRSTDTQYF
>.|.|TRBJ1-2|TRBV19
TGTGCCAGTAGACCCCCAGCGCCCAACTATGGCTACACCTTC
CASRPPAPNYGYTF
>.|.|TRBJ1-2|TRBV7-9
TGTTCCAGCGCTAGAGGGAATGTGGGAGGCTACACCTTC
CSSARGNVGGYTF
>.|.|TRBJ1-2|TRBV28
TGTGCCAGCAGTTTAAACTACTATGGCTACACCTTC
CASSLNYYGYTF
>.|.|TRBJ1-4|TRBV10-3
TGTGCCATCAGTGAGACAAATGAAAAACTGTTTTTT
CAISETNEKLFF
>TRBD1|.|TRBJ2-7|TRBV13
TGTGCCAGCAGCAAGGACCGGGACAGGGACTACGAGCAGTACTTC
CASSKDRDRDYEQYF
>.|.|TRBJ1-2|TRBV5-1
TGCGCCAGCAGCCTAAGCACAGTCCAGACTAACTATGGCTACACCTTC
CASSLSTVQTNYGYTF
>.|few|TRBJ1-2|TRBV5-1
TGCGCCAGCAGCCTCGATGGGGCGGTCGGCTACACCTTC
CASSLDGAVGYTF
>.|.|TRBJ2-6|TRBV9
TGTGCCAGCAGCGCGACAGTCTCTGGGGCCAACGTCCTGACTTTC
CASSATVSGANVLTF
>.|once|TRBJ1-3|TRBV5-6
TGTGCCAGCAGCTCTCCGCGCTCTGGAAACACCATATATTTT
CASSSPRSGNTIYF
>TRBD2|.|TRBJ2-3|TRBV19
TGTGCCAGTAGTACCTCCGTTGCTAGCGGGGGTCCTGGAGAGGATACGCAGTATTTT
CASSTSVASGGPGEDTQYF
>TRBD1|few|TRBJ2-7|TRBV6-5
TGTGCCAGCAGTTACTCGACAACAGGGGTAATCGGCGAGCAGTACTTC
CASSYSTTGVIGEQYF
>TRBD1|once|TRBJ1-1|TRBV6-5
TGTGCCAGCAGTAGATCCTACAGGGGGGGCACTGAAGCTTTCTTT
CASSRSYRGGTEAFF
>TRBD1|.|TRBJ2-2|TRBV2
TGTGCCAGCAGCTTACAGGGGGCGCCCGGGGAGCTGTTTTTT
CASSLQGAPGELFF
>.|.|TRBJ2-7|TRBV7-6
TGTGCCAGGGCCTGGAGGAGCGACCTTCCCTCCTACGAGCAGTACTTC
CARAWRSDLPSYEQYF
>TRBD1|once|TRBJ2-7|TRBV5-1
TGCGCCAGCAGCCAGCCTACAGGGGGCGAGCAGTACTTC
CASSQPTGGEQYF
>.|.|TRBJ1-6|TRBV18
TGTGCCAGCTCACCAGGGGCTCCTAATTCACCCCTCCACTTT
CASSPGAPNSPLHF
>.|.|TRBJ1-1|TRBV15
TGTGCCACCAGCAGAGATTTGACAGAACATAAAGCTTTCTTT
CATSRDLTEHKAFF
>.|.|TRBJ1-1|TRBV6-6
TGTGCCAGCAGCCACAATCGACGGAGTTTGAACACTGAAGCTTTCTTT
CASSHNRRSLNTEAFF